Presented here are 18 T cell receptor beta chains from one specimen sequenced in a study of blood T cell repertoires in COVID-19. The table came from immunoSEQ multiplex PCR; TCRdb's copy has only in-frame clones and leaves some out. Among some 76,000 clones listed, 87% were seen once. Sequencing was carried out using peripheral blood. Source of these receptors: a woman under 30 with acute or convalescent COVID-19.

The chain combines TRBV19 with TRBJ1-2; weak D call: TRBD1 (5 bases). Germline CDR1 and CDR2: LNHDA and SQIVND (reference sequence). The CDR3 totals 16 residues. V was cut by 2 bases and J by 5 bases, with 18 bases left in between. The DNA of the CDR3 is TGTGCCAGTAGTATACTTCGCCCCGGCAGGGAATATGGCTACACCTTC. Residues: CASSILRPGREYGYTF.

This clone was recorded a few times. This chain uses TRBV18 with TRBJ2-1, with TRBD2 matching over 7 bases. Per the germline V gene, CDR1 is KGHSH and CDR2 is LQKENI. J was trimmed by 5 bases and V by 1 base; bases with no gene match: 8. The CDR3 is 16 residues long. CDR3 DNA: TGTGCCAGCTCACCACGACCGGGAGGAACAGACAATGAGCAGTTCTTC. This sequence encodes CASSPRPGGTDNEQFF.

The J gene is TRBJ1-2, the V gene TRBV4-1, with 8 bases lining up with TRBD1. Germline CDR1 is MGHRA and CDR2 is YSYEKL. Unmatched junction bases numbered 14, after V lost 4 bases and J lost 7 bases. This CDR3 is built from 16 residues. Here the CDR3 reads CASSLLTGAGTGGYTF. CDR3 nucleotides: TGCGCCAGCAGCCTCCTGACAGGGGCCGGGACCGGTGGCTACACCTTC.

The count of this clone is one. The chain couples TRBV10-2 to TRBJ2-7, with 8 nucleotides matching TRBD1. The CDR3 is made up of 13 amino acids. Germline trimming cut 5 bases from V and 2 bases from J; bases unmatched to any gene: 2. Germline V gene data show CDR1 as WSHSY and CDR2 as SAAADI. Here the CDR3 reads CASSQGAPYEQYF. The CDR3 coding sequence is TGCGCCAGCAGTCAGGGGGCCCCCTACGAGCAGTACTTC.

This rearrangement joins TRBV12-3 or TRBV12-4 to TRBJ2-5; weak D call: TRBD2 (5 bases). V lost 5 bases to trimming and J lost 5 bases, with 6 bases between them. There are 11 residues in the CDR3. The CDR3 DNA reads as TGTGCCAGCAGTCGAGGGGAGACCCAGTACTTC. Its translation is CASSRGETQYF.

The CDR3 DNA reads as TGTGCCAGCGCCCGAGATTATTCACCCCTCCACTTT. Its translation: CASARDYSPLHF. The J gene is TRBJ1-6, the V gene TRBV7-2; D ambiguous. Germline V gene data show CDR1 as SGHTA and CDR2 as FQGNSA. Trimming cost V 8 bases and J 8 bases, with 10 bases left between them. This CDR3 has 12 residues.

The chain has TRBV28 and TRBJ2-1; 7 bases are a match to TRBD1. The CDR3 has 15 residues. The trim removed 3 bases at V and 7 bases at J, leaving 9 bases unmatched. Looked up from germline, CDR1 is MDHEN and CDR2 is SYDVKM. This CDR3 is CASSFRQGRVNEQFF. DNA of the CDR3: TGTGCCAGCAGTTTTAGACAGGGAAGGGTGAATGAGCAGTTCTTC. The variable domain in full, completed from reference TRBV28 and TRBJ2-1, reads DVKVTQSSRYLVKRTGEKVFLECVQDMDHENMFWYRQDPGLGLRLIYFSYDVKMKEKGDIPEGYSVSREKKERFSLILESASTNQTSMYLCASSFRQGRVNEQFFGPGTRLTVL.

This clone has only one observation. CDR3 loop: CASRPGQGNTGELFF. CDR3 DNA sequence: TGTGCCAGCAGACCGGGACAGGGCAACACCGGGGAGCTGTTTTTT. The rearrangement links TRBV28 to TRBJ2-2, with 9 bases fitting TRBD1. Germline CDR1 is MDHEN and CDR2 is SYDVKM. V trimming: 6 bases; J trimming: 2 bases; junction bases outside the gene matches: 4. This CDR3 region has 15 residues. Variable domain in full (rest from reference TRBV28 and TRBJ2-2): DVKVTQSSRYLVKRTGEKVFLECVQDMDHENMFWYRQDPGLGLRLIYFSYDVKMKEKGDIPEGYSVSREKKERFSLILESASTNQTSMYLCASRPGQGNTGELFFGEGSRLTVL.

Only a few counts were recorded for this clone. J is TRBJ1-5 and V is TRBV7-5; TRBD1 is taken as the D call from the table, unchecked against the DNA. TRBV7-5 is a pseudogene segment. CDR3 length: 19 amino acids. The CDR3 DNA reads TGTGCCAGAAGCTTAGAGGGACAGGGGGAGGGCGTCTGCAATCAGCCCCAGCATTTT. As protein: CARSLEGQGEGVCNQPQHF.

V usage is TRBV5-4 and J usage is TRBJ1-2; TRBD1 matches at 7 bases. This CDR3 region has 13 residues. CDR1 and CDR2 (germline): SGHNT, YYREEE (reference sequence). The V gene end was trimmed by 0 bases and the J gene end by 8 bases; junction bases not matched to a gene: 4. CDR3 DNA sequence: TGTGCCAGCAGCTTGGATACAGGGGAGGGCTACACCTTC. It is translated as CASSLDTGEGYTF.

The chain links TRBV11-3 to TRBJ1-2, with 8 bases fitting TRBD1. The germline gives CDR1 SGHNT, CDR2 YENEEA. This CDR3 region has 14 residues. The ends lost 5 bases at V and 2 bases at J; junction bases unmatched: 4. The CDR3 protein is CASSRTGLNYGYTF. The CDR3 region has the DNA TGTGCCAGCAGCCGGACAGGGTTGAACTATGGCTACACCTTC.

The rearrangement joins TRBV5-5 to TRBJ1-6; the D gene is possibly TRBD1 (5 bases). Germline CDR1 is SGHKS and CDR2 is YYEKEE (reference sequence). The ends were cut back, 4 bases at V and 3 bases at J, with 14 bases in the middle. The CDR3 length is 16 residues. The CDR3 loop reads CASSRLDSVYNSPLHF. The CDR3 DNA is TGTGCCAGCAGCAGATTAGACAGCGTCTATAATTCACCCCTCCACTTT.

The CDR3 sequence is CASSALRLAGGAVGELFF. As DNA, the CDR3 is TGTGCCAGCAGCGCCCTACGACTAGCGGGGGGGGCAGTCGGGGAGCTGTTTTTT. V usage is TRBV7-2 and J usage is TRBJ2-2; TRBD2 matches at 14 bases. The V and J ends lost 5 bases and 7 bases, in that order; junction bases with no gene match: 12. Germline V CDR1 and CDR2: SGHTA, FQGNSA. The CDR3 is 18 residues long.

The chain couples TRBV25-1 to TRBJ2-2; the match to TRBD1 covers 8 bases. Germline lookup yields CDR1 MGHDK and CDR2 SYGVNS. With V trimmed by 6 bases and J by 9 bases, 6 bases remained unmatched. CDR3 length: 13 residues. The CDR3 region has the DNA TGTGCCAGCAGGAAGCAGGGGGCCTGGGAGCTGTTTTTT. Residues: CASRKQGAWELFF.

This chain uses TRBV18 with TRBJ2-7, with D perhaps matching TRBD1 (6 bases). From germline, CDR1 is KGHSH and CDR2 LQKENI. The length of the CDR3 is 14 residues. The V gene lost 3 bases and the J gene lost 5 bases, with 14 bases spanning the gap. The DNA of the CDR3 is TGTGCCAGCTCACCGAAAGAGACAGGTAACGAGCAGTACTTC. Translation gives CASSPKETGNEQYF.

Turning to this clone: Sequence at one end of the junction differs from germline and may be a read error. The V and J genes are TRBV6-5 and TRBJ2-7, with a tentative D call TRBD2 (6 bases). From germline, CDR1 is MNHEY and CDR2 SVGAGI. The CDR3 is 12 residues long. The CDR3 DNA sequence: TGTGCCAGCAGTTACTCCCGGGATCCCGGGAGCTTC. This sequence encodes CASSYSRDPGSF.

The chain has TRBV6-1 and TRBJ1-5; 8 bases are shared with TRBD1. V lost 1 base, J lost 1 base, and 9 bases stayed unmatched. Germline lookup yields CDR1 MNHNS and CDR2 SASEGT. This CDR3 is built from 18 residues. Here the CDR3 reads CASSEDRGGHTSNQPQHF. In nucleotides, the CDR3 is TGTGCCAGCAGTGAAGACAGGGGGGGTCACACCAGCAATCAGCCCCAGCATTTT.

The chain employs TRBV5-6 and TRBJ1-1, with D perhaps TRBD1 (6 bases). The V gene lost 0 bases and the J gene lost 5 bases, with 11 bases spanning the gap. This CDR3 comprises 14 residues. Germline loops: CDR1 SGHDT, CDR2 YYEEEE. In nucleotides, the CDR3 is TGTGCCAGCAGCTTGGCTCAGGGGTTAACTGAAGCTTTCTTT. It translates to CASSLAQGLTEAFF.